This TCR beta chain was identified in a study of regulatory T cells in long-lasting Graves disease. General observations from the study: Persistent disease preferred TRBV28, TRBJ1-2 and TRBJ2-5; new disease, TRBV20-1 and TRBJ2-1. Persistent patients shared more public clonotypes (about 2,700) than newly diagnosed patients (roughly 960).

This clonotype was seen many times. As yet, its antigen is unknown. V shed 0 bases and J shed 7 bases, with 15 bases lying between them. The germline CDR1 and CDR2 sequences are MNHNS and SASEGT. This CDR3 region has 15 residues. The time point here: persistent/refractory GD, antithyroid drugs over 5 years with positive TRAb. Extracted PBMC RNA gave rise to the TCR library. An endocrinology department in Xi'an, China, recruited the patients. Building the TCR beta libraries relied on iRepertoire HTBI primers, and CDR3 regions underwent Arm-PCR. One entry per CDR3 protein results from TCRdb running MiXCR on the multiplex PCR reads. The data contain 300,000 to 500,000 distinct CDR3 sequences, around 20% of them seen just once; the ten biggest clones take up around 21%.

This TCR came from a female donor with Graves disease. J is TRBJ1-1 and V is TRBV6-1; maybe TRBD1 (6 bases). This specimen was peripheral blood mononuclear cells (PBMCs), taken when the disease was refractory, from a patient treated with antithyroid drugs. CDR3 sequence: CASSEAHRGAGEAFF. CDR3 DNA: TGTGCCAGCAGTGAAGCGCACCGGGGGGCTGGTGAAGCTTTCTTT.